Each of the 9 T cell receptor beta chains below was sequenced from the same sample in a study of blood T cells in healthy people across ages. Together with a sample-barcoded 5' primer, a J-beta primer mix was included in a second PCR lasting about 7 to 12 cycles. TCRdb reprocessed the 5' RACE reads via MiXCR and lists one record per CDR3 protein. This table has approximately 780,000 distinct CDR3 sequences, more than 25% appearing once. The data also belong to a second study, concerning T cells of mothers and their children.

Sequencing input: blood. Source of these receptors: a boy aged 5-17 years in good health.

V usage is TRBV20-1 and J usage is TRBJ1-2; D ambiguous. Trimming pared 6 bases from V and 5 bases from J, leaving 16 bases between. The CDR3 spans 13 residues. The germline V gene encodes CDR1 DFQATT and CDR2 SNEGSKA (reference sequence). CDR3 DNA sequence: TGCAGTGCGCCTTACTACGTCGGGTATGGCTACACCTTC. Translated: CSAPYYVGYGYTF.

V and J are TRBV4-1 and TRBJ2-5, with 7 bases aligning to TRBD2. The length of the CDR3 is 14 residues. J lost 4 bases, V lost 4 bases, and 6 bases had no gene match. Germline CDR1 is MGHRA and CDR2 is YSYEKL. The DNA for the CDR3 is TGCGCCAGCAGCCGCCCGGGACTATCAGAGACCCAGTACTTC. It yields the protein CASSRPGLSETQYF.

The rearrangement links TRBV12-3 or TRBV12-4 to TRBJ1-6; TRBD1 might be the D (5 bases). The length of the CDR3 is 14 residues. V was clipped by 7 bases and J by 7 bases, with 14 bases between them. CDR3 amino acids: CASTRDGLNSPLHF. In DNA, the CDR3 is TGTGCCAGCACACGGGACGGCCTAAATTCACCCCTCCACTTT.

This clonotype was counted only a few times. V and J are TRBV6-2 or TRBV6-3 and TRBJ1-4, with D perhaps matching TRBD1 (5 bases). The CDR3 spans 15 residues. The V gene lost 2 bases and the J gene lost 8 bases, with 15 bases spanning the gap. Germline CDR1 reads MNHEY; CDR2 reads SVGEGT. DNA for the CDR3: TGTGCCAGCAGTTACGCTCAGGGCGGAGGAGAAAAACTGTTTTTT. Amino acids: CASSYAQGGGEKLFF.

This chain links TRBV12-3 or TRBV12-4 with TRBJ1-4, with D unclear. The CDR3 sequence is 14 residues long. Trimming left V 1 base short and J 8 bases short, with 11 bases between. CDR3 in DNA: TGTGCCAGCAGTTTAGGAGGGTTTGGAGAAAAACTGTTTTTT. As protein: CASSLGGFGEKLFF.

This clonotype was observed a handful of times. This sequence joins TRBV6-1 and TRBJ2-5, with 8 bases that match TRBD1. Germline trimming cut 3 bases from V and 4 bases from J; bases unmatched to any gene: 7. The CDR3 consists of 15 residues. Germline CDR1 MNHNS, CDR2 SASEGT. CDR3 in DNA: TGTGCCAGCAGTGACCGGGACAGGTTGGGAGAGACCCAGTACTTC. This encodes CASSDRDRLGETQYF.

J is TRBJ1-1 and V is TRBV18; no clear D gene. V lost 5 bases to trimming and J lost 1 base, with 5 bases between them. CDR3 length equals 12 residues. Germline CDR1 is KGHSH and CDR2 is LQKENI. The CDR3: CASSFENTEAFF. The DNA for the CDR3 is TGTGCCAGCTCATTCGAGAACACTGAAGCTTTCTTT.

This sequence joins TRBV28 and TRBJ2-5; 7 nucleotides agree with TRBD2. Germline lookup yields CDR1 MDHEN and CDR2 SYDVKM. The CDR3 consists of 14 residues. The V segment lost 6 bases and the J segment 1 base; nucleotides outside the gene matches: 5. The CDR3 reads CASRPLAVQETQYF. In DNA form, the CDR3 reads TGTGCCAGCAGACCTCTAGCGGTCCAAGAGACCCAGTACTTC.

As DNA, the CDR3 is TGCGCCAGCAGCCAAGATGGGCAGCCCAATCAGCCCCAGCATTTT. It specifies CASSQDGQPNQPQHF. The chain combines TRBV4-1 with TRBJ1-5; D is ambiguous. This CDR3 is built from 15 residues. CDR1 is MGHRA and CDR2 is YSYEKL in the germline V gene. V dropped 0 bases and J dropped 3 bases, with 9 bases sitting between them.